This T cell receptor beta chain was documented in a study of blood T cell repertoires in COVID-19. Study-wide background: COVID-19 samples from acute and convalescent phases originated in the United States, Italy and Spain. PBMCs, B-cell-depleted T cells, or T cells were the source of the cDNA or gDNA that made up the material.

This clone was detected only once. Participant ages covered roughly 18 to 90 years across around 22 US areas. Germline lookup yields CDR1 SGHDN and CDR2 FVKESK. The CDR3 extends over 13 amino acids. Between the trimmed V and J ends, which lost 3 bases and 4 bases, there was a span of 9 bases. In the original workflow: Cell counts per sample came from amplifying reference gene primers. Generated by immunoSEQ multiplex PCR, the TCRdb table keeps only in-frame clones and is missing some. The V and J calls and clone size are taken from that table; D and trimming were inferred from the DNA. The table has roughly 250,000 clones, approximately 90% seen once.

The V call is TRBV14, the J call TRBJ2-5, with D perhaps matching TRBD2 (6 bases). The TCR comes from a young woman with acute COVID-19. The sample comprised PBMCs or T cells enriched from blood (not recorded which). The CDR3 loop reads CASSQGLRETQYF. For the CDR3, the DNA is TGTGCCAGCAGCCAGGGACTTCGAGAGACCCAGTACTTC. Based on the CDR3 plus reference TRBV14 and TRBJ2-5, the full variable domain is EAGVTQFPSHSVIEKGQTVTLRCDPISGHDNLYWYRRVMGKEIKFLLHFVKESKQDESGMPNNRFLAERTGGTYSTLKVQPAELEDSGVYFCASSQGLRETQYFGPGTRLLVL.